This TCR beta chain is drawn from a study of T cell changes during pregnancy in multiple sclerosis. CDR1 is KGHSH, CDR2 LQKENI, per germline. Trimming pared 2 bases from V and 5 bases from J, leaving 12 bases between. This CDR3 has 14 amino acids. This clone was detected once. Measured with immunoSEQ multiplex PCR; TCRdb has only the in-frame clones, and not every one. The sample yields 55,000 to 70,000 clones, roughly 93% seen once. The receptor was derived from a female donor with multiple sclerosis, enrolled in a pregnancy study. The rearrangement links TRBV18 to TRBJ2-5; D unclear. The sequencing here drew on CD4+ T cells from peripheral blood mononuclear cells, taken before pregnancy. The CDR3 DNA reads TGTGCCAGCTCACCAGGAAGGAGTCCTGAGACCCAGTACTTC. It yields the protein CASSPGRSPETQYF.